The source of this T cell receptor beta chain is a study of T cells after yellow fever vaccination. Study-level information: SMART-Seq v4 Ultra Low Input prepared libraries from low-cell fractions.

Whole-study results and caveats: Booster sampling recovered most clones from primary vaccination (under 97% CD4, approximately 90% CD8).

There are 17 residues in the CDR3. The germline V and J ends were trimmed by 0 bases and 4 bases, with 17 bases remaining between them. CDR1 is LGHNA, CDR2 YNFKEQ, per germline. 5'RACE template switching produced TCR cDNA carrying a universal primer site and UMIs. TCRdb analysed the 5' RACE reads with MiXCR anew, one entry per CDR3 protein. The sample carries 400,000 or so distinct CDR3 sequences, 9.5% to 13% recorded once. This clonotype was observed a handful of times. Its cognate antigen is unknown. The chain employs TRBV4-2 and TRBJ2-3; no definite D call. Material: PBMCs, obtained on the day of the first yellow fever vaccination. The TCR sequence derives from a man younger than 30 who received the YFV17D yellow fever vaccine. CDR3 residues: CASSQEALRRRPDTQYF. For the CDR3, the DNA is TGTGCCAGCAGCCAAGAAGCCCTGCGACGGCGGCCAGATACGCAGTATTTT.